These 15 T cell receptor beta chains were sequenced from one sample in a study of CD8 T cells in Susac syndrome. RNA in amounts of about 0.5 to 1 ug was reverse transcribed with random hexamers. A single record per CDR3 protein comes from TCRdb applying MiXCR to the immunoSEQ multiplex PCR reads. Here the sample spans some 120,000 distinct CDR3 sequences, 90% to 95% being singletons. Sequenced input: CD4+ T cells from PBMCs. The receptors originated from a human donor in good health.

The V and J genes are TRBV3-1 and TRBJ2-7; the D is unclear. V was cut by 3 bases and J by 3 bases, with 6 bases left in between. The CDR3 has 12 residues. Germline CDR1 is LGHDT and CDR2 is YNNKEL (reference sequence). In DNA form, the CDR3 reads TGTGCCAGCAGCCAGGCCAGCTACGAGCAGTACTTC. Translating it yields CASSQASYEQYF.

V gene TRBV7-9 combines with J gene TRBJ1-5, with no clear D. V lost 2 bases, J lost 2 bases, and 10 bases lay in between. The CDR3 contains 15 residues. CDR1 is SEHNR and CDR2 is FQNEAQ in the germline V gene (reference sequence). This CDR3 is CASSLRSGGNQPQHF. CDR3 nucleotide sequence: TGTGCCAGCAGCTTACGGAGCGGCGGCAATCAGCCCCAGCATTTT.

The V call is TRBV3-1, the J call TRBJ2-3; 16 bases agree with TRBD2. Per germline, CDR1 LGHDT and CDR2 YNNKEL (reference sequence). V lost 8 bases and J lost 4; bases outside the gene matches: 3. The CDR3 totals 15 residues. CDR3 sequence reads: CASGTSGRAPDTQYF. The CDR3 DNA sequence: TGTGCCAGCGGGACTAGCGGGAGGGCCCCAGATACGCAGTATTTT.

The V gene is TRBV2, the J gene TRBJ2-5; D gene unclear. Germline V gene lookup returns CDR1 SNHLY and CDR2 FYNNEI. CDR3 size: 11 residues. V lost 6 bases, J lost 1 base, and 3 bases lay in between. CDR3 residues: CASRLQETQYF. The DNA of the CDR3 is TGTGCCAGCAGGCTCCAAGAGACCCAGTACTTC.

CDR3 DNA: TGTGCCAGTAGGGAAGCGGGATTCGCCAAAAACATTCAGTACTTC. This codes for CASREAGFAKNIQYF. The V and J genes are TRBV19 and TRBJ2-4, with TRBD2 matching 7 bases. V shed 6 bases and J 1 base; nucleotides not matched to a gene: 6. This CDR3 contains 15 residues. Germline CDR1 and CDR2: LNHDA and SQIVND (reference sequence).

This chain joins TRBV9 and TRBJ2-7; D gene ambiguous. Germline loops: CDR1 SGDLS, CDR2 YYNGEE. The CDR3 contains 14 residues. V lost 0 bases to trimming and J lost 3 bases, with 10 bases between them. CDR3: CASSVEWGSYEQYF. The DNA for the CDR3 is TGTGCCAGCAGCGTAGAGTGGGGAAGCTACGAGCAGTACTTC.

The chain links TRBV29-1 to TRBJ1-5; D is uncertain. This CDR3 is 13 amino acids long. Germline V gene lookup returns CDR1 SQVTM and CDR2 ANQGSEA. The V gene lost 6 bases and the J gene lost 3 bases, with 12 bases spanning the gap. The CDR3 coding sequence is TGCAGCGTACCAGAGGTTAACAATCAGCCCCAGCATTTT. Amino acids: CSVPEVNNQPQHF.

V is TRBV7-9 and J is TRBJ1-1; TRBD1 aligns across 9 bases. This CDR3 is 15 amino acids long. From germline, CDR1 is SEHNR and CDR2 FQNEAQ (reference sequence). V gave up 3 bases and J gave up 5 bases; unmatched junction bases: 7. CDR3 amino acids: CASSFTGGDWTEAFF. The CDR3 DNA is TGTGCCAGCAGCTTTACAGGGGGCGATTGGACTGAAGCTTTCTTT.

This clonotype was counted a single time. V is TRBV7-9 and J is TRBJ1-2, with 7 bases lining up with TRBD1. This CDR3 region has 17 residues. Unmatched junction bases numbered 19, after V lost 5 bases and J lost 7 bases. Per the germline V gene, CDR1 is SEHNR and CDR2 is FQNEAQ (reference sequence). The chain's CDR3 is CASSTSRDSAKAGGYTF. Here the CDR3 DNA reads TGTGCCAGCAGCACAAGCCGGGACAGCGCAAAGGCGGGTGGCTACACCTTC.

The chain carries TRBV7-9 and TRBJ1-4, with D hard to call. Germline CDR1 reads SEHNR; CDR2 reads FQNEAQ (reference sequence). CDR3 length: 12 amino acids. With 10 bases removed from V and 5 bases from J, the gap between germline ends came to 11 bases. This CDR3 is CATPHENEKLFF. Here the CDR3 DNA reads TGTGCCACACCACACGAAAATGAAAAACTGTTTTTT.

This clonotype was detected once. CDR3 sequence (DNA): TGCGCCAGCAACCCCAGGGGGTTAGCTAACACTGAAGCTTTCTTT. Encoded protein: CASNPRGLANTEAFF. This chain connects TRBV5-1 to TRBJ1-1, with 7 bases fitting TRBD1. Trimming cost V 6 bases and J 2 bases; bases outside gene matches: 10. The CDR3 sequence is 15 residues long. The germline gives CDR1 SGHRS, CDR2 YFSETQ.

This chain joins TRBV12-3 or TRBV12-4 and TRBJ2-7, with D perhaps TRBD2 (5 bases). Trimming shortened V by 3 bases and J by 5 bases, and 5 bases separated the two germline ends. The CDR3 is 11 residues long. The CDR3 protein is CASSLEDEQYF. The CDR3 DNA reads TGTGCCAGCAGTTTGGAGGACGAGCAGTACTTC.

V usage is TRBV20-1 and J usage is TRBJ2-1, with D possibly TRBD2 on 5 matching bases. V was shortened by 4 bases and J by 2 bases, with 15 bases between the two germline ends. This CDR3 has 15 amino acids. In germline, CDR1 is DFQATT, CDR2 SNEGSKA (reference sequence). The CDR3: CSANAPSQTYNEQFF. The CDR3, as DNA: TGCAGTGCTAATGCTCCTAGCCAAACCTACAATGAGCAGTTCTTC.

The V gene is TRBV20-1, the J gene TRBJ1-4; D is unclear. CDR3 size: 15 residues. The V gene's germline CDR1 is DFQATT and CDR2 SNEGSKA (reference sequence). V lost 4 bases to trimming and J lost 2 bases, with 14 bases between them. The CDR3 region has the DNA TGCAGTGCTACATCCCCCCGAGGGACTAATGAAAAACTGTTTTTT. It specifies CSATSPRGTNEKLFF.

The chain is built from TRBV6-1 and TRBJ1-3, with D unclear. Germline V gene lookup returns CDR1 MNHNS and CDR2 SASEGT. The CDR3 totals 15 residues. V lost 0 bases and J lost 3, with 9 bases in between. CDR3 sequence reads: CASSEAGRVGNTIYF. In DNA form, the CDR3 reads TGTGCCAGCAGTGAAGCGGGCCGCGTTGGAAACACCATATATTTT.